The clone carrying this T cell receptor beta chain was counted only a few times. This CDR3 spans 18 amino acids. The protocol was immunoSEQ multiplex PCR, while the TCRdb copy is restricted to in-frame clones and leaves out a portion. Altogether roughly 56,000 clones are present, over 75% being singletons, with the ten largest covering roughly 5.2%. This record belongs to a study of technical replicates of blood from a handful of donors. This sequence originates from a human donor in good health. Some clones in this sample may be carry-over from other donors' samples. The J gene is TRBJ2-7, the V gene TRBV21-1; TRBD2, the table's D call, was not compared with the DNA. TRBV21-1 is a pseudogene segment. The sample taken for sequencing was PBMCs. The DNA of the CDR3 is TGTGCCAGCGGTCCTACCCGGGCGGGGGGGGAGAACTATAACGAGCAGTACTTC. Translated, it gives CASGPTRAGGENYNEQYF.